These 14 T cell receptor beta chains were sequenced from one sample in a study of cytomegalovirus exposure and HLA in healthy donors. Both 60 Vbeta primers and 13 Jbeta primers went into the PCR. The assay was immunoSEQ multiplex PCR, and TCRdb's table has in-frame clones only and misses some. The sample lists 150,000 to 200,000 clones, 84% seen once, with 0.26% in the top ten. Sequences were obtained from PBMCs. Receptor source: a boy younger than 18 in good health and CMV-seronegative.

In this sample, this clone turned up once. V and J are TRBV7-2 and TRBJ1-2; no clear D gene. This CDR3 has 14 residues. Germline V CDR1 and CDR2: SGHTA, FQGNSA. Trimming stripped 1 base from V and 6 bases from J, with 12 bases between. In nucleotides, the CDR3 is TGTGCCAGCAGCTTAGTTCCCGGGGTCGATGGCTACACCTTC. Its protein product is CASSLVPGVDGYTF.

Here the CDR3 DNA reads TGTGCCAGTAGTATCGGGAATTCACCCCTCCACTTT. Amino acid sequence: CASSIGNSPLHF. V and J are TRBV19 and TRBJ1-6; D unresolved. There are 12 residues in the CDR3. Germline CDR1 is LNHDA and CDR2 is SQIVND (reference sequence). The ends were cut back, 3 bases at V and 7 bases at J, with 4 bases in the middle.

V and J are TRBV5-1 and TRBJ2-3, with 10 bases that match TRBD2. Germline V gene data show CDR1 as SGHRS and CDR2 as YFSETQ. The J segment lost 6 bases and the V segment lost 2 bases, leaving 3 bases of the junction unmatched. This CDR3 has 14 amino acids. As DNA, the CDR3 is TGCGCCAGCAGCTTAGCGACTAGCGGGGATACGCAGTATTTT. Translated, it gives CASSLATSGDTQYF.

This CDR3 is CASSPGDYQPQHF. In DNA, the CDR3 is TGTGCCAGCAGTCCCGGGGATTATCAGCCCCAGCATTTT. The V gene is TRBV25-1, the J gene TRBJ1-5; D gene ambiguous. Germline loops: CDR1 MGHDK, CDR2 SYGVNS. V gave up 5 bases and J gave up 5 bases, with 10 bases separating them. This CDR3 region has 13 residues.

The rearrangement links TRBV2 to TRBJ1-1; D is unresolved. The V end was cut by 1 base, the J end by 3 bases, with 9 bases between. The CDR3 extends over 14 amino acids. CDR1 and CDR2 (germline): SNHLY, FYNNEI. Here the CDR3 DNA reads TGTGCCAGCAGTGAAGTCTTGGGCGACACTGAAGCTTTCTTT. Translating gives CASSEVLGDTEAFF.

The chain uses TRBV6-5 and TRBJ1-1; D gene uncertain. Germline V gives CDR1 MNHEY, CDR2 SVGAGI. CDR3 length equals 13 residues. V was cut by 2 bases and J by 4 bases, with 8 bases left in between. The CDR3: CASSYREPTEAFF. DNA of the CDR3: TGTGCCAGCAGTTACAGGGAGCCCACTGAAGCTTTCTTT.

In its sample, this clone was seen a few times. V gene TRBV5-6 combines with J gene TRBJ2-3; 7 positions agree with TRBD1. CDR3 length: 16 residues. Trimming at V came to 2 bases and at J to 1 base, leaving 7 bases not matched to a gene. CDR1 SGHDT and CDR2 YYEEEE come from the germline V gene. The CDR3 bases are TGTGCCAGCAGCTTCGGAACGGGACAGCGCACAGATACGCAGTATTTT. Translating it yields CASSFGTGQRTDTQYF.

The chain has TRBV30 and TRBJ1-5, with D uncertain. This CDR3 region has 13 residues. Germline V gives CDR1 GTSNPN, CDR2 SVGIG (reference sequence). V shed 2 bases and J shed 0 bases, with 5 bases lying between them. The CDR3 coding sequence is TGTGCCTGGAGTCTTAATAGCAATCAGCCCCAGCATTTT. It specifies CAWSLNSNQPQHF.

The chain combines TRBV5-1 with TRBJ2-7, with a tentative D call TRBD1 (5 bases). The CDR3 length is 13 residues. Germline assignment: CDR1 SGHRS and CDR2 YFSETQ. Between the trimmed V and J ends, which lost 6 bases and 5 bases, there was a span of 15 bases. CDR3 DNA: TGCGCCAGCAAGGGATCAGGGATCCACGAGCAGTACTTC. This encodes CASKGSGIHEQYF.

This chain connects TRBV20-1 to TRBJ2-1; D call uncertain. V dropped 6 bases and J dropped 6 bases, with 6 bases sitting between them. The CDR3 is made up of 10 amino acids. Germline-derived CDR1 and CDR2 are DFQATT and SNEGSKA (reference sequence). CDR3 protein: CSASFNEQFF. In DNA, the CDR3 is TGCAGTGCCTCGTTCAATGAGCAGTTCTTC.

The chain is built from TRBV7-2 and TRBJ2-5, with TRBD2 matching over 8 bases. V gave up 6 bases and J gave up 5 bases; unmatched junction bases: 5. CDR1 SGHTA and CDR2 FQGNSA come from the germline V gene. The CDR3 has 13 residues. CDR3 bases: TGTGCCAGCAGGGGACTAGTTGATGAGACCCAGTACTTC. It translates to CASRGLVDETQYF.

The table lists this clone with a few counts. The chain employs TRBV4-3 and TRBJ2-2, with 7 bases lining up with TRBD2. The V segment lost 3 bases and the J segment 3 bases; nucleotides outside the gene matches: 4. CDR1 LGHNA and CDR2 YSLEER come from the germline V gene. The length of the CDR3 is 15 residues. In nucleotides, the CDR3 is TGCGCCAGCAGCCAGCGAGCGGGGTACACCGGGGAGCTGTTTTTT. As protein: CASSQRAGYTGELFF.

This clone was counted a few times. The chain couples TRBV5-4 to TRBJ2-2; D possibly corresponds to TRBD2 (5 bases). Germline CDR1 reads SGHNT; CDR2 reads YYREEE (reference sequence). The CDR3 has 15 residues. Trimming took off 1 base at V and 0 bases at J, with 7 bases between the two ends. CDR3 sequence (DNA): TGTGCCAGCAGCTTGTCGGGATCGAACACCGGGGAGCTGTTTTTT. Encoded protein: CASSLSGSNTGELFF.

This clone was detected once. The chain uses TRBV6-5 and TRBJ2-7; tentatively, D is TRBD1 (5 bases). Trimming removed 2 bases at V and 4 bases at J, with 15 bases between. The CDR3 is made up of 15 amino acids. Germline V gives CDR1 MNHEY, CDR2 SVGAGI. CDR3 sequence (DNA): TGTGCCAGCAGTTACAGCCCAGGGTCTCAGTACGAGCAGTACTTC. Amino acids: CASSYSPGSQYEQYF.